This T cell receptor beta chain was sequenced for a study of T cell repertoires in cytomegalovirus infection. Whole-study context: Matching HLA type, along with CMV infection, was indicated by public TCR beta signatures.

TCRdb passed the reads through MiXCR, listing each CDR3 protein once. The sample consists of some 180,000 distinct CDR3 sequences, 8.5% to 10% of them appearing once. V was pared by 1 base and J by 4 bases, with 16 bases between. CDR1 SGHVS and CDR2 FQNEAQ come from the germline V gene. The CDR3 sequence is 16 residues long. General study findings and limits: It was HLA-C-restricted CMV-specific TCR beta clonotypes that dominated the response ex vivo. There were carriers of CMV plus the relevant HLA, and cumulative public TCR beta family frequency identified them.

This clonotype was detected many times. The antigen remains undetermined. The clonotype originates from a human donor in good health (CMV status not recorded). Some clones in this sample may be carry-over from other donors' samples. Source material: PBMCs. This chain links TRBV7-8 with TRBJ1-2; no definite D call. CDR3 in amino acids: CASSLGMGIGGYGYTF. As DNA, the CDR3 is TGTGCCAGCAGCTTAGGCATGGGTATCGGCGGCTATGGCTACACCTTC.